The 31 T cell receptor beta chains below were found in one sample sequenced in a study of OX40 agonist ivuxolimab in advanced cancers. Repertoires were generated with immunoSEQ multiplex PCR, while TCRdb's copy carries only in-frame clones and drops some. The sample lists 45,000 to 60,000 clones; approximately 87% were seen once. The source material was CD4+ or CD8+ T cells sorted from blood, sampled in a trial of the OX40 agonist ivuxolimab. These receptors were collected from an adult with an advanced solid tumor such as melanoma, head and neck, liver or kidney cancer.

CDR3 sequence reads: CASSAFGGNPLHF. The CDR3 DNA sequence: TGTGCCAGCAGCGCCTTTGGAGGGAACCCCCTCCACTTT. The chain links TRBV9 to TRBJ1-6; D remains unclear. CDR3 length: 13 amino acids. V was shortened by 3 bases and J by 13 bases, with 14 bases between the two germline ends. Germline V gene lookup returns CDR1 SGDLS and CDR2 YYNGEE.

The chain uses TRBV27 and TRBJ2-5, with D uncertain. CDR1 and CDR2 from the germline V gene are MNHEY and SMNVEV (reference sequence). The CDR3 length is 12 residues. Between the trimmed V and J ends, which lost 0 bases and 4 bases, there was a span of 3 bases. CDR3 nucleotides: TGTGCCAGCAGTTTATCAGGAGAGACCCAGTACTTC. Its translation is CASSLSGETQYF.

The CDR3 region has the DNA TGTGCCAGCTCCTACAATGAGCAGTTCTTC. Its translation is CASSYNEQFF. The chain links TRBV27 to TRBJ2-1; D is undetermined. This CDR3 has 10 amino acids. V lost 8 bases to trimming and J lost 1 base, with 0 bases between them. Germline V CDR1 and CDR2: MNHEY, SMNVEV (reference sequence).

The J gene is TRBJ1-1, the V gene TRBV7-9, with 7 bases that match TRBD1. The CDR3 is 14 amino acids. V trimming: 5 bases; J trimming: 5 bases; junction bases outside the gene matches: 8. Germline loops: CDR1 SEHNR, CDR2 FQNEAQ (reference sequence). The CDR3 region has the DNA TGTGCCAGCAGCAATACAGGGGAGGGGACTGAAGCTTTCTTT. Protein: CASSNTGEGTEAFF. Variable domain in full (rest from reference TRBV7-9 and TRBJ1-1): DTGVSQNPRHKITKRGQNVTFRCDPISEHNRLYWYRQTLGQGPEFLTYFQNEAQLEKSRLLSDRFSAERPKGSFSTLEIQRTEQGDSAMYLCASSNTGEGTEAFFGQGTRLTVV.

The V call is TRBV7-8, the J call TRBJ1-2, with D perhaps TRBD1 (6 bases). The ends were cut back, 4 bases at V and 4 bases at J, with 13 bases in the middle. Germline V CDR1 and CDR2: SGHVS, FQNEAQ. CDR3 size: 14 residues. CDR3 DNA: TGTGCCAGCAGCTCACAGGGAAAAAGCTATGGCTACACCTTC. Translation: CASSSQGKSYGYTF.

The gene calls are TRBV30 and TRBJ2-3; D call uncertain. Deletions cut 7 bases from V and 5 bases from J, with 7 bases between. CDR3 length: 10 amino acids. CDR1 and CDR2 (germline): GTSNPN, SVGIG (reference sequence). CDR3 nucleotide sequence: TGTGCCTACGACTTAGATACGCAGTATTTT. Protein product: CAYDLDTQYF. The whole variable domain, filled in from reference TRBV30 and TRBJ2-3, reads SQTIHQWPATLVQPVGSPLSLECTVEGTSNPNLYWYRQAAGRGLQLLFYSVGIGQISSEVPQNLSASRPQDRQFILSSKKLLLSDSGFYLCAYDLDTQYFGPGTRLTVL.

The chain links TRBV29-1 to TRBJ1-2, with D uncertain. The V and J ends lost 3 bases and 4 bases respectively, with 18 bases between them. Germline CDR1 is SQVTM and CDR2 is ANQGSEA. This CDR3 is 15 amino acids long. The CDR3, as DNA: TGCAGCGTTGACGTGGCAGTAGGACCTCCCTATGGCTACACCTTC. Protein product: CSVDVAVGPPYGYTF.

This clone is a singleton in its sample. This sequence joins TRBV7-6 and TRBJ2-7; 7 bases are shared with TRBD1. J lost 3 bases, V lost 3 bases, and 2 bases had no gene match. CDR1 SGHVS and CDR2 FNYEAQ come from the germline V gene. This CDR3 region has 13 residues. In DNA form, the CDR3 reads TGTGCCAGCAGCTTGGGGGACAGCTACGAGCAGTACTTC. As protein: CASSLGDSYEQYF.

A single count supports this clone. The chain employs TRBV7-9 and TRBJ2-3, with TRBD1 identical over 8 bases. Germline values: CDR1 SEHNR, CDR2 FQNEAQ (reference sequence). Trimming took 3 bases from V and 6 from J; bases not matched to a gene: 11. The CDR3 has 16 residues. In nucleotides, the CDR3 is TGTGCCAGCAGCTTCCTCGACAGGGGACGGGGGGATACGCAGTATTTT. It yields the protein CASSFLDRGRGDTQYF.

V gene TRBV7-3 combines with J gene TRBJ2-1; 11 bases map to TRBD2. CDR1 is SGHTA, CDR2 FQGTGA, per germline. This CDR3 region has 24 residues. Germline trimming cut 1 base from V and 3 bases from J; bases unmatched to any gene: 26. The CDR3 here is CASSLRARAKETSNGLAGYNEQFF. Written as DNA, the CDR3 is TGTGCCAGCAGCTTAAGGGCGCGGGCTAAAGAGACCTCGAACGGACTAGCGGGCTACAATGAGCAGTTCTTC.

The CDR3 here is CASTFAGGYTF. The DNA for the CDR3 is TGTGCCAGCACGTTCGCGGGGGGCTACACCTTC. The chain carries TRBV6-1 and TRBJ1-2, with unresolved D. The CDR3 contains 11 residues. Trimming took off 7 bases at V and 8 bases at J, with 11 bases between the two ends. Germline V gives CDR1 MNHNS, CDR2 SASEGT.

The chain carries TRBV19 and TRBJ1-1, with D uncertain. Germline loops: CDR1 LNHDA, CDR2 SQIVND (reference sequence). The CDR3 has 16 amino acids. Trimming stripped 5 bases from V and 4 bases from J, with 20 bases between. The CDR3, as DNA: TGTGCCAGTAGTCCGGCGTTAGGGCAGGATGGCACTGAAGCTTTCTTT. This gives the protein CASSPALGQDGTEAFF.

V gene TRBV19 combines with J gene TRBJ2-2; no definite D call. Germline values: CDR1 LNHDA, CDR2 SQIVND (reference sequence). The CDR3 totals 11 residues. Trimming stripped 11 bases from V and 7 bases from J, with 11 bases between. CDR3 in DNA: TGTGCCTCATTTAAAGGCGGGGAGCTGTTTTTT. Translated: CASFKGGELFF.

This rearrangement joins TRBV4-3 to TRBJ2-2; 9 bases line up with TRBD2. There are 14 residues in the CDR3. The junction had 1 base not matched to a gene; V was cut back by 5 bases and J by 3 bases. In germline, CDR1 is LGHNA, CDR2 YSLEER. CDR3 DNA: TGCGCCAGCAGCTTAGCGGGAGACACCGGGGAGCTGTTTTTT. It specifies CASSLAGDTGELFF.

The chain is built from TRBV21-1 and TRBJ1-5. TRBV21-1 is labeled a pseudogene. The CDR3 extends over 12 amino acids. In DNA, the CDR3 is TGTGCCAGCGTAACCCTCCATCAGCCCCAGCATTTT. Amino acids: CASVTLHQPQHF.

CDR3: CASSEGSQETQYF. Written as DNA, the CDR3 is TGTGCCAGCAGTGAAGGCAGCCAAGAGACCCAGTACTTC. V and J are TRBV25-1 and TRBJ2-5; D remains unclear. V shed 2 bases and J shed 1 base, with 5 bases lying between them. The CDR3 is 13 amino acids. Germline-derived CDR1 and CDR2 are MGHDK and SYGVNS.

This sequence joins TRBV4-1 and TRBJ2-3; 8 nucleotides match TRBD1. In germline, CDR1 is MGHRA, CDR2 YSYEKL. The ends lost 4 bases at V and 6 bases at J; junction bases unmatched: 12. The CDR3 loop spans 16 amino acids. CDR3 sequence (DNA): TGCGCCAGCAGCCTAAGGACAGGGCGGGACGGGGATACGCAGTATTTT. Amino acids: CASSLRTGRDGDTQYF.

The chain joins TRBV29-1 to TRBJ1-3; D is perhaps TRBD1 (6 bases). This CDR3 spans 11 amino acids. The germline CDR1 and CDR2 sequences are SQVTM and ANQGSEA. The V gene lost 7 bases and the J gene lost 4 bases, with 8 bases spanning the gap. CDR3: CSAQGGNTIYF. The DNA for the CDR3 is TGCAGCGCACAGGGAGGAAACACCATATATTTT.

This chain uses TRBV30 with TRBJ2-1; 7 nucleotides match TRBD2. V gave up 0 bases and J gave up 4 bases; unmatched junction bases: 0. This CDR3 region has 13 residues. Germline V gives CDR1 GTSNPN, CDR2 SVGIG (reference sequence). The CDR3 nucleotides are TGTGCCTGGAGTGTTAGCGGGTACAATGAGCAGTTCTTC. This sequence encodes CAWSVSGYNEQFF.

The CDR3 DNA reads as TGTGCCAGCAGCTTACCAGGCAATGAGCAGTTCTTC. Protein product: CASSLPGNEQFF. The V call is TRBV5-6, the J call TRBJ2-1; D gene uncertain. The germline V and J ends were trimmed by 2 bases and 6 bases, with 6 bases remaining between them. The germline gives CDR1 SGHDT, CDR2 YYEEEE. CDR3 size: 12 residues.

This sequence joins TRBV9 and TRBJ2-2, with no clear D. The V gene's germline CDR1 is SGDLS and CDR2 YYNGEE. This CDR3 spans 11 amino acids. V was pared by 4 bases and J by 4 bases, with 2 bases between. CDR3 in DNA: TGTGCCAGCAGCTCCACCGGGGAGCTGTTTTTT. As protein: CASSSTGELFF.

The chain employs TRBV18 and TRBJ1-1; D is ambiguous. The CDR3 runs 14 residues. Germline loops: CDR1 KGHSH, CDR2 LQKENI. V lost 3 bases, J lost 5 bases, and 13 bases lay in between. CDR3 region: CASSPTAGPTEAFF. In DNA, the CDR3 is TGTGCCAGCTCACCCACGGCAGGTCCTACTGAAGCTTTCTTT.

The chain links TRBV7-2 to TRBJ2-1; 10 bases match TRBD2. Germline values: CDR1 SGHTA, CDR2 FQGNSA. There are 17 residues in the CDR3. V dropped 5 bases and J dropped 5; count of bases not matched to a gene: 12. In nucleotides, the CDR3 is TGTGCCAGCAGCCCACGAAGCGGGAGGGCTTATAACAATGAGCAGTTCTTC. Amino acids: CASSPRSGRAYNNEQFF. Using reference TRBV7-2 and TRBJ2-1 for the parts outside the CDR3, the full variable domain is GAGVSQSPSNKVTEKGKDVELRCDPISGHTALYWYRQSLGQGLEFLIYFQGNSAPDKSGLPSDRFSAERTGGSVSTLTIQRTQQEDSAVYLCASSPRSGRAYNNEQFFGPGTRLTVL.

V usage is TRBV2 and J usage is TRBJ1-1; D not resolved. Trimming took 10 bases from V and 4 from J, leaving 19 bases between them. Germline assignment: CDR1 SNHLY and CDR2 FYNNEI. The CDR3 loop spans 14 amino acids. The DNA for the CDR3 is TGTGCCACCCCCCTCCCGGGTGGTAGCACTGAAGCTTTCTTT. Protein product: CATPLPGGSTEAFF.

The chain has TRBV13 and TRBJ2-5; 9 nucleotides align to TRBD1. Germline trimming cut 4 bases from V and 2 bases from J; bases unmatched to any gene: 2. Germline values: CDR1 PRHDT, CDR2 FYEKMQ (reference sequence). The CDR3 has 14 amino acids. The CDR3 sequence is CASSSGTGQETQYF. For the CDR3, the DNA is TGTGCCAGCAGCTCCGGGACAGGGCAAGAGACCCAGTACTTC.

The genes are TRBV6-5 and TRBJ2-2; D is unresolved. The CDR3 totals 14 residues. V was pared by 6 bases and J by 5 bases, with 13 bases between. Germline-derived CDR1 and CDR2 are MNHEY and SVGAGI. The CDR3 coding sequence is TGTGCCAGCAGCCTCCGCGACCCTACCGGGGAGCTGTTTTTT. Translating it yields CASSLRDPTGELFF.

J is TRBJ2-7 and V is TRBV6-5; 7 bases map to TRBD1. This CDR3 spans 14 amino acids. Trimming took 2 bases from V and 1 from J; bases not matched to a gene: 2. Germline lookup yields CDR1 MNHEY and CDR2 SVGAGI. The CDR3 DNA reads TGTGCCAGCAGTTACGGGACAGAGTCCTACGAGCAGTACTTC. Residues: CASSYGTESYEQYF.

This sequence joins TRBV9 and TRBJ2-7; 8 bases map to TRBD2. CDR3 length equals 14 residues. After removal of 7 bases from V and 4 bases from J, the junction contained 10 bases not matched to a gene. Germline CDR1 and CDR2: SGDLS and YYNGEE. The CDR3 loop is CASGDSGERYEQYF. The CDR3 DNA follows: TGTGCCAGCGGGGATAGCGGGGAGCGATACGAGCAGTACTTC.

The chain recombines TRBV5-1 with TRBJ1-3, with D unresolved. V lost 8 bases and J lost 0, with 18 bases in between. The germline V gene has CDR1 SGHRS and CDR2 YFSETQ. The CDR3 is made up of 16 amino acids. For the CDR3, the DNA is TGCGCCAGACCCAAACGAGGACCCCTCTCTGGAAACACCATATATTTT. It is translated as CARPKRGPLSGNTIYF.

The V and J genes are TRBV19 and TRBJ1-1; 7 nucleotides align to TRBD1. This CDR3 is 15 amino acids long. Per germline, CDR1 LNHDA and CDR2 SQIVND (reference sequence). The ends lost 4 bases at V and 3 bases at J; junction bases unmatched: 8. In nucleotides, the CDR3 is TGTGCCAGTAGTAGTATCAGGGGGAAGGACACTGAAGCTTTCTTT. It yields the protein CASSSIRGKDTEAFF.

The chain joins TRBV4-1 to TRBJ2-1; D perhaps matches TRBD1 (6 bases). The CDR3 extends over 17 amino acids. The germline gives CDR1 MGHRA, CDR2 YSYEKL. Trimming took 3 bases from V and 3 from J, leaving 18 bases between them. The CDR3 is CASSQGELADSYNEQFF. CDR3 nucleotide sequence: TGCGCCAGCAGCCAGGGGGAACTGGCGGACAGCTACAATGAGCAGTTCTTC.